This TCR beta chain was captured by sequencing in a study of identical twins. Overall study findings and caveats: Its conclusions, products of cross-sectional statistical analysis, did not come from following the same donors. While abundant cord blood beta clonotypes carried fewer insertions, memory repertoires showed no such pattern. Beta out-of-frame sequences showed weaker excess sharing between twins.

In regard to this clonotype: Antigen specificity is unknown.

The CDR3 spans 16 residues. Germline CDR1 KGHSH, CDR2 LQKENI. Trimming at V came to 4 bases and at J to 2 bases, leaving 2 bases not matched to a gene. Template switching added a universal primer site; cDNA carried unique molecular identifiers. TCRdb processed the 5' RACE reads anew with MiXCR; each CDR3 protein has one entry. The profile shows around 670,000 distinct CDR3 sequences, roughly 6% of them singletons. The receptor's source is a man aged 18 to 30 in good health. Sequencing used naive T cells sorted from blood. The J gene is TRBJ2-2, the V gene TRBV18, with 12 bases that match TRBD2. The CDR3 spells CASSQTSGRNTGELFF. The CDR3 nucleotides read TGTGCCAGCTCACAGACTAGCGGGAGAAACACCGGGGAGCTGTTTTTT.